This TCR beta chain was identified in a study of shared T cell receptors in the human thymus. Profiling relied on immunoSEQ multiplex PCR, and the TCRdb table lists in-frame clones only, not all of them. The table lists some 720,000 clones, roughly 90% of them singletons. V lost 4 bases, J lost 3 bases, and 13 bases stayed unmatched. CDR3 length: 18 amino acids. Per germline, CDR1 SGHRS and CDR2 YFSETQ. These data were likewise used in another study, on human thymus T cells. That work adds: Unrelated individuals reportedly shared highly overlapping thymic TCR repertoires.

The sequence came from a boy in the first two years of life with a congenital heart defect. This rearrangement joins TRBV5-1 to TRBJ2-3, with 11 bases identical to TRBD1. The sequenced sample consisted of thymocytes. This CDR3 is CASSGPGTGGGRTDTQYF. DNA for the CDR3: TGCGCCAGCAGCGGTCCCGGGACAGGGGGGGGAAGGACAGATACGCAGTATTTT.